A single sample gave rise to the 6 T cell receptor beta chains below, sequenced in a study of graft-versus-host responses after intestinal transplantation (dated by TCRdb to about 2021). The sample's time point label, in plain terms: cells obtained before transplantation from donor or recipient. These receptors' antigens are unknown. Libraries were made using the immunoSEQ multiplex PCR assay. TCRdb retrieved this table from immuneACCESS and kept in-frame rearrangements only. Not all clones are present; in checked studies, unresolved V genes account for under half, and no reason is known for the remainder. The table for this sample lists some 100,000 clones; roughly nine tenths of them were counted only once. Clones ranked in the top ten supply around 0.86% of the sample. Sequencing was performed on unstimulated CD4+ T cells sorted from spleen or lymph node cells, taken before transplant. The receptors derive from a human donor who was the organ donor for an intestinal transplant.

The rearrangement joins TRBV7-2 to TRBJ2-2, with TRBD2 matching 8 bases. The CDR3 runs to 16 residues. Unmatched junction bases numbered 8, after V lost 3 bases and J lost 5 bases. Germline assignment: CDR1 SGHTA and CDR2 FQGNSA. The CDR3 coding sequence is TGTGCCAGCAGCTTCGGAGGACTAGCAGGGACCGGGGAGCTGTTTTTT. Translated, it gives CASSFGGLAGTGELFF.

This sequence joins TRBV5-1 and TRBJ2-6; D call uncertain. Trimming shortened V by 7 bases and J by 1 base, and 9 bases separated the two germline ends. The CDR3 is 14 amino acids. Germline CDR1 and CDR2: SGHRS and YFSETQ. As DNA, the CDR3 is TGCGCCAGCGGGCCCGGGTCTGGGGCCAACGTCCTGACTTTC. Its translation: CASGPGSGANVLTF.

This chain links TRBV27 with TRBJ1-2, with D possibly TRBD1 on 6 matching bases. V lost 3 bases to trimming and J lost 8 bases, with 16 bases between them. The CDR3 runs 14 residues. Germline assignment: CDR1 MNHEY and CDR2 SMNVEV (reference sequence). Here the CDR3 DNA reads TGTGCCAGCAGTTTCTGGGCAGGGGATTCGGGCTACACCTTC. Translation gives CASSFWAGDSGYTF.

V and J are TRBV2 and TRBJ1-6, with D unresolved. Trimming removed 2 bases from V and 8 bases from J, with 1 base in between. The CDR3 extends over 11 amino acids. Looked up from germline, CDR1 is SNHLY and CDR2 is FYNNEI. CDR3 residues: CASSEYSPLHF. In nucleotides, the CDR3 is TGTGCCAGCAGTGAATATTCACCCCTCCACTTT.

The rearrangement links TRBV10-3 to TRBJ2-2; D ambiguous. CDR1 is ENHRY and CDR2 is SYGVKD in the germline V gene. V gave up 0 bases and J gave up 6 bases, with 8 bases separating them. The CDR3 loop spans 14 amino acids. Written as DNA, the CDR3 is TGTGCCATCAGTGAGTCTACAGTGGCCGGGGAGCTGTTTTTT. Its protein product is CAISESTVAGELFF.

This chain links TRBV10-1 with TRBJ1-1; 9 bases map to TRBD1. The CDR3 totals 17 residues. CDR1 and CDR2 (germline): WNHNN, SYGVQD (reference sequence). V lost 1 base and J lost 8; bases outside the gene matches: 14. CDR3: CASSEWGGQDRGIEAFF. Here the CDR3 DNA reads TGCGCCAGCAGTGAGTGGGGAGGGCAGGACAGGGGCATCGAAGCTTTCTTT.